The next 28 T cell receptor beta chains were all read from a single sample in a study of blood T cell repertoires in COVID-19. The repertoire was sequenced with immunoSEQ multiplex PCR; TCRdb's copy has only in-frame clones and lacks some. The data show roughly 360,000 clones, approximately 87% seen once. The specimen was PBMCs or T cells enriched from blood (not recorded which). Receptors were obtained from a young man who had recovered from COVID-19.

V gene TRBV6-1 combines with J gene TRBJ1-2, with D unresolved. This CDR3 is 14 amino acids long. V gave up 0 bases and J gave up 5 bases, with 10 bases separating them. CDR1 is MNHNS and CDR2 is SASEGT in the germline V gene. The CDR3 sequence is CASSEALTGYGYTF. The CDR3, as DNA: TGTGCCAGCAGTGAAGCTCTGACGGGGTATGGCTACACCTTC.

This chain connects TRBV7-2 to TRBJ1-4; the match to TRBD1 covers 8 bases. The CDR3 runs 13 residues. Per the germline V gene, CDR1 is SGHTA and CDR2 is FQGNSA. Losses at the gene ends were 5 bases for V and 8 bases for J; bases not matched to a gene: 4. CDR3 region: CASSVRDREKLFF. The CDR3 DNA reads TGTGCCAGCAGCGTCCGGGACAGGGAAAAACTGTTTTTT.

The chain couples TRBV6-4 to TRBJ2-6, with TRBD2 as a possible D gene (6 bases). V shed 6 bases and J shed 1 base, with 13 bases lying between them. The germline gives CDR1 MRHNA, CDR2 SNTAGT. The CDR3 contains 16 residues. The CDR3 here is CASSPGELSGANVLTF. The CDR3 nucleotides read TGTGCCAGCAGCCCGGGGGAACTTTCTGGGGCCAACGTCCTGACTTTC.

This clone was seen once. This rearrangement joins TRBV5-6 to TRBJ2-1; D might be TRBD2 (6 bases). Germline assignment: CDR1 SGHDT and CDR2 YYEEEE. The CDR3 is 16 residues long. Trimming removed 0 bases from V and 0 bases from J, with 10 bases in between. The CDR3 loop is CASSLEDGSSYNEQFF. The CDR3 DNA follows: TGTGCCAGCAGCTTGGAGGACGGGAGCTCCTACAATGAGCAGTTCTTC.

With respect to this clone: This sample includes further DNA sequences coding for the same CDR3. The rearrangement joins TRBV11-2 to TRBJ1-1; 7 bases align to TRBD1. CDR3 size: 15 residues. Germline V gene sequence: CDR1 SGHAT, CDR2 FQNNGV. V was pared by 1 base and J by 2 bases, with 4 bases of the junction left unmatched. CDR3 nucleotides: TGTGCCAGCAGCTTAGGGTGGGACAGAAACACTGAAGCTTTCTTT. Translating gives CASSLGWDRNTEAFF.

Here the CDR3 reads CASSPLAVQMNTEAFF. The CDR3 DNA reads as TGTGCCAGCTCACCACTGGCGGTCCAAATGAACACTGAAGCTTTCTTT. This rearrangement joins TRBV18 to TRBJ1-1, with D uncertain. The V end lost 1 base, the J end lost 0 bases, and 12 bases lay between the germline ends. Germline CDR1 reads KGHSH; CDR2 reads LQKENI. The CDR3 is 16 residues long. The whole variable domain, remainder taken from reference TRBV18 and TRBJ1-1, is NAGVMQNPRHLVRRRGQEARLRCSPMKGHSHVYWYRQLPEEGLKFMVYLQKENIIDESGMPKERFSAEFPKEGPSILRIQQVVRGDSAAYFCASSPLAVQMNTEAFFGQGTRLTVV.

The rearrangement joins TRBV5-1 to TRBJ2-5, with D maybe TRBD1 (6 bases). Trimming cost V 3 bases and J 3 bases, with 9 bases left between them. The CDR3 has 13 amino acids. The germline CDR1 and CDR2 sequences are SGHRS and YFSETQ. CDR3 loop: CASSWTVEETQYF. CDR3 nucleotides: TGCGCCAGCAGCTGGACAGTCGAAGAGACCCAGTACTTC. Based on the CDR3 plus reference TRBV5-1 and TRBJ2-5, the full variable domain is KAGVTQTPRYLIKTRGQQVTLSCSPISGHRSVSWYQQTPGQGLQFLFEYFSETQRNKGNFPGRFSGRQFSNSRSEMNVSTLELGDSALYLCASSWTVEETQYFGPGTRLLVL.

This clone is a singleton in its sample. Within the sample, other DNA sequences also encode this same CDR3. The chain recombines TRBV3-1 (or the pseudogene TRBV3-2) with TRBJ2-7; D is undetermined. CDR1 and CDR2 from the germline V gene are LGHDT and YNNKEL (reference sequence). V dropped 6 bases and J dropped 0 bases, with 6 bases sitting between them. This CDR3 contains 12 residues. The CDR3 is CASSPSSYEQYF. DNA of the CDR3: TGTGCCAGCAGTCCGAGCTCCTACGAGCAGTACTTC.

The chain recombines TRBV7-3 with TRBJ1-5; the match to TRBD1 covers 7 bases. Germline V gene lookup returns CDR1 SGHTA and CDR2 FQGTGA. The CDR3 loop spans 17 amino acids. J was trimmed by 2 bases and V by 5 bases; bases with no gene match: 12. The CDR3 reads CASSPPYRGWGNQPQHF. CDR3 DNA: TGTGCCAGCAGCCCCCCCTACAGGGGATGGGGCAATCAGCCCCAGCATTTT. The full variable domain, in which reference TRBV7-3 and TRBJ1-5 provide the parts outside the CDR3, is GAGVSQTPSNKVTEKGKYVELRCDPISGHTALYWYRQSLGQGPEFLIYFQGTGAADDSGLPNDRFFAVRPEGSVSTLKIQRTERGDSAVYLCASSPPYRGWGNQPQHFGDGTRLSIL.

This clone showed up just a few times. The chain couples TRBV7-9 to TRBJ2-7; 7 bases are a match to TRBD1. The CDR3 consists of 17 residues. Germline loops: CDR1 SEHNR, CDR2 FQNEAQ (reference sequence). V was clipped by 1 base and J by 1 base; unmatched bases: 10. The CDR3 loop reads CASSLGASGTASYEQYF. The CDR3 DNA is TGTGCCAGCAGCTTAGGCGCATCCGGGACAGCTTCCTACGAGCAGTACTTC.

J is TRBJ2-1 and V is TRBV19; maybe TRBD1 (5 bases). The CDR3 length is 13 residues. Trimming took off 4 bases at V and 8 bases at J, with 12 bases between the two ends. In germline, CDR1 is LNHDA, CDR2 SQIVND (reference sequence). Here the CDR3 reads CASSTTGKDEQFF. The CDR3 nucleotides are TGTGCCAGTAGTACTACAGGAAAGGATGAGCAGTTCTTC.

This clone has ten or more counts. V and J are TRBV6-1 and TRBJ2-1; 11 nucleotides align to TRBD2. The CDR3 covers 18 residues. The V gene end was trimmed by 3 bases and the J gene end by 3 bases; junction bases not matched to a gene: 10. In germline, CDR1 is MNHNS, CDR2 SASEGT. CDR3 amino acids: CASSEAEVAGGRYNEQFF. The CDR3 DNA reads TGTGCCAGCAGTGAGGCCGAAGTAGCGGGGGGGCGCTACAATGAGCAGTTCTTC.

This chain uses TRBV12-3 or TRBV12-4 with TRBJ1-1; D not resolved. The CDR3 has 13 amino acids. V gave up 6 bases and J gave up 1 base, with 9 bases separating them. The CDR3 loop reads CASRTPENTEAFF. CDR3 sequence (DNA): TGTGCCAGCAGGACTCCTGAGAACACTGAAGCTTTCTTT.

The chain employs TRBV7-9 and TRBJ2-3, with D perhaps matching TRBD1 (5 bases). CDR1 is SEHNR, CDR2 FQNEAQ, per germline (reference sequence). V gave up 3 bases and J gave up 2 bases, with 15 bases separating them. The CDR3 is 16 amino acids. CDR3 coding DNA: TGTGCCAGCAGCTTGGTCTCAGGGCTTCCCACAGATACGCAGTATTTT. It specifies CASSLVSGLPTDTQYF.

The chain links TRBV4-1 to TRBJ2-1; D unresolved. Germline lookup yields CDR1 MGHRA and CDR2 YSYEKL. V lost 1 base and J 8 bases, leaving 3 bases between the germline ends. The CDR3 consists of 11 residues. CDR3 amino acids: CASSQAYEQFF. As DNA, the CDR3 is TGCGCCAGCAGCCAAGCCTATGAGCAGTTCTTC.

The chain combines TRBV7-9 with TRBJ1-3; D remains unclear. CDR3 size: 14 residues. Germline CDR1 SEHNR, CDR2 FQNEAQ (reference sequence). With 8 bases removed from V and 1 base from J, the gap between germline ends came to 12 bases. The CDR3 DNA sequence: TGTGCCAGCTCCTGGGGAGTGTCTGGAAACACCATATATTTT. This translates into CASSWGVSGNTIYF.

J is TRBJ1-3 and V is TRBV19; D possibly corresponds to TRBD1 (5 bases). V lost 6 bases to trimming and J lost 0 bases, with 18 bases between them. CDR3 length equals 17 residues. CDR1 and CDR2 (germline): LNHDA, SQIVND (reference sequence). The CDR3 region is CASSFRWGLSSGNTIYF. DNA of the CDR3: TGTGCCAGTAGCTTTCGGTGGGGCCTGAGCTCTGGAAACACCATATATTTT.

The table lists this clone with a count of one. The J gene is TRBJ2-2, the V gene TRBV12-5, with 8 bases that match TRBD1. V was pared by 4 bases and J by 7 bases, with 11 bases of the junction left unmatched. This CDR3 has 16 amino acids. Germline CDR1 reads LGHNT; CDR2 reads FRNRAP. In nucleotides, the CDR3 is TGTGCTAGTGGTTCGTGGACAGGGTGGATGGGCGGGGAGCTGTTTTTT. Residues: CASGSWTGWMGGELFF. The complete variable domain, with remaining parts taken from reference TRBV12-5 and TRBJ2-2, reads DARVTQTPRHKVTEMGQEVTMRCQPILGHNTVFWYRQTMMQGLELLAYFRNRAPLDDSGMPKDRFSAEMPDATLATLKIQPSEPRDSAVYFCASGSWTGWMGGELFFGEGSRLTVL.

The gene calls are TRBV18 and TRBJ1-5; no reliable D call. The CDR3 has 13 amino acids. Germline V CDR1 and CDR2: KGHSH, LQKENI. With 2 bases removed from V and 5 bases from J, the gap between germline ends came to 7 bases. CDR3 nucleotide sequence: TGTGCCAGCTCACCAGAGAACTATCAGCCCCAGCATTTT. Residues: CASSPENYQPQHF.

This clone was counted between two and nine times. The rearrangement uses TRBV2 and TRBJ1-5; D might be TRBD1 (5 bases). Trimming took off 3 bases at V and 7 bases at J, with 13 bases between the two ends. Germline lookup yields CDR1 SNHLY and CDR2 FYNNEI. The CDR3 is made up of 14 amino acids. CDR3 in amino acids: CASSEVEGKQPQHF. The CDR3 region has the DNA TGTGCCAGCAGTGAGGTGGAGGGGAAGCAGCCCCAGCATTTT.

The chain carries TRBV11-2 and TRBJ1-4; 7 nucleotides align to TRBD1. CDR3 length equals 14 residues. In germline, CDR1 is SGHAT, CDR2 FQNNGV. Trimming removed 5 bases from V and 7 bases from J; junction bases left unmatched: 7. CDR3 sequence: CASSPGQRGEKLFF. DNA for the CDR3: TGTGCCAGCAGCCCGGGACAGAGGGGTGAAAAACTGTTTTTT.

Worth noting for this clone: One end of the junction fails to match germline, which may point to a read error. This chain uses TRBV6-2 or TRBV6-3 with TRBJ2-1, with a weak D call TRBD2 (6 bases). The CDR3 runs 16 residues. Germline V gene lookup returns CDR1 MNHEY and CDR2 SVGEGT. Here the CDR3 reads CASSSPGGSPYNEQFF. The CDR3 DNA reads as TGTGCCAGCAGTTCCCCCGGAGGGAGTCCCTACAATGAGCAATTCTTC.

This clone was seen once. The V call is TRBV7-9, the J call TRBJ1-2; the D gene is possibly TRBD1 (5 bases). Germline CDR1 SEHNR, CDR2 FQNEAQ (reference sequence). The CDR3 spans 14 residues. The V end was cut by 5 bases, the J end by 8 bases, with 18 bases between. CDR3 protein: CASSPEGIGGGYTF. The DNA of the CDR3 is TGTGCCAGCAGCCCCGAGGGGATCGGGGGAGGCTACACCTTC.

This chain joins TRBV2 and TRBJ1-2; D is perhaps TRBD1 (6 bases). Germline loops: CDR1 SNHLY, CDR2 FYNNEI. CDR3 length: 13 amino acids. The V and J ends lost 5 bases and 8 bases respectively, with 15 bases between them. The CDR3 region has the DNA TGTGCCAGCAGTTGGAACAGGGAAAGCGGCTACACCTTC. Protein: CASSWNRESGYTF.

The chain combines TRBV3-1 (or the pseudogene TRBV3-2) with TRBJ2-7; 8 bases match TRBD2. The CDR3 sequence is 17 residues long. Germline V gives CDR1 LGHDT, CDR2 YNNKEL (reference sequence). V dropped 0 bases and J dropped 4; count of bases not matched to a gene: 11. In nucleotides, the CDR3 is TGTGCCAGCAGCCAAGATCTCCCGGGGGGGCAGGCGTACGAGCAGTACTTC. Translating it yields CASSQDLPGGQAYEQYF.

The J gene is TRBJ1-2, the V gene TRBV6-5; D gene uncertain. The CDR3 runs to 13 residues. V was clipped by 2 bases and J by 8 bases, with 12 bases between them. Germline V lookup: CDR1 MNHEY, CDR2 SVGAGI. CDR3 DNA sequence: TGTGCCAGCAGTTACGAGGCCGTCTCCGGCTACACCTTC. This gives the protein CASSYEAVSGYTF.

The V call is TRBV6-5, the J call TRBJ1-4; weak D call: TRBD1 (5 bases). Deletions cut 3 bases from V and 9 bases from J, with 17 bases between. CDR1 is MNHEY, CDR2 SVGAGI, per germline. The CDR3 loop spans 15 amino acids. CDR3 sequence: CASSYFATEGKKLFF. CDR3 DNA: TGTGCCAGCAGTTATTTCGCGACGGAGGGGAAAAAACTGTTTTTT.

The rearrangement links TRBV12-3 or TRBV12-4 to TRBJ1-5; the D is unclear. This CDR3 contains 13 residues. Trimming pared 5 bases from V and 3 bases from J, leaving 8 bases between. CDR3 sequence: CASSPYINQPQHF. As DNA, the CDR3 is TGTGCCAGCAGTCCTTACATCAATCAGCCCCAGCATTTT.